This T cell receptor (beta chain) was captured by sequencing in a study of graft-versus-host responses after intestinal transplantation. Concerning this clone itself: Its cognate antigen is unknown.

Assay: immunoSEQ multiplex PCR; the TCRdb copy retains only in-frame clones and omits some. Of tens of thousands of clones in the sample, approximately 90% were seen once. The J segment lost 8 bases and the V segment lost 5 bases, leaving 5 bases of the junction unmatched. The CDR3 covers 14 residues. Germline assignment: CDR1 SNHLY and CDR2 FYNNEI. J is TRBJ1-4 and V is TRBV2, with 10 bases fitting TRBD1. The sequence was obtained from a human donor who received an intestinal transplant. The specimen comprised unstimulated CD8+ T cells sorted from spleen or lymph node cells, sampled before intestinal transplant. This CDR3 is CASSSGQGREKLFF. The CDR3 DNA sequence: TGTGCCAGCAGTTCGGGACAGGGGAGGGAAAAACTGTTTTTT.